A selection of T cell receptor beta chains follows, all from one sample in a study of graft-versus-host responses after intestinal transplantation. No antigen has been identified for these receptors. Only in-frame clones appear in the TCRdb table, and some are missing; sequencing was by immunoSEQ multiplex PCR. Of some 130,000 clones in the sample, about 95% were seen once. Source: unstimulated CD8+ T cells sorted from spleen or lymph node cells, taken before intestinal transplant. Receptor source: a human donor who received an intestinal transplant. Each CDR3 is given with its conserved first and last residue. Fields, in order: J gene, clone size, V gene, D gene, CDR3 protein, CDR3 DNA. The D gene is left open where the match is weak. Size tells how often a clone was seen (once, few, many) or the class of an expanded clone, and some rows leave it out.

J gene: TRBJ1-3; clone size: NA; V gene: TRBV28; D gene: NA; CDR3 protein: CASSLGATIYF; CDR3 DNA: TGTGCCAGCAGTTTGGGAGCGACCATATATTTT
J gene: TRBJ1-2; clone size: NA; V gene: TRBV19; D gene: TRBD1; CDR3 protein: CASSPGFRGRRGYTF; CDR3 DNA: TGTGCCAGTAGTCCCGGGTTTAGGGGGCGAAGAGGCTACACCTTC
J gene: TRBJ1-1; clone size: once; V gene: TRBV28; D gene: NA; CDR3 protein: CASSFGREAFF; CDR3 DNA: TGTGCCAGCAGTTTCGGACGGGAAGCTTTCTTT
J gene: TRBJ1-2; clone size: NA; V gene: TRBV10-3; D gene: TRBD1; CDR3 protein: CAIRPGQEYGYTF; CDR3 DNA: TGTGCCATCAGACCGGGACAGGAGTATGGCTACACCTTC
J gene: TRBJ1-2; clone size: once; V gene: TRBV9; D gene: NA; CDR3 protein: CASSAPLSSDSPYGYTF; CDR3 DNA: TGTGCCAGCAGCGCACCTCTGTCCTCCGACAGCCCCTATGGCTACACCTTC
J gene: TRBJ1-1; clone size: NA; V gene: TRBV20-1; D gene: NA; CDR3 protein: CSALLNTEAFF; CDR3 DNA: TGCAGTGCTCTGCTGAACACTGAAGCTTTCTTT
J gene: TRBJ2-1; clone size: NA; V gene: TRBV5-1; D gene: NA; CDR3 protein: CASSWRPSSRGGVNEQFF; CDR3 DNA: TGCGCCAGCAGCTGGAGGCCCTCCTCGCGGGGTGGGGTAAATGAGCAGTTCTTC
J gene: TRBJ1-3; clone size: NA; V gene: TRBV9; D gene: NA; CDR3 protein: CASSDGRSGNTIYF; CDR3 DNA: TGTGCCAGCAGCGACGGCAGATCTGGAAACACCATATATTTT
J gene: TRBJ2-1; clone size: NA; V gene: TRBV6-5; D gene: NA; CDR3 protein: CASGRSSYNEQFF; CDR3 DNA: TGTGCCAGCGGGCGGAGCTCCTACAATGAGCAGTTCTTC
J gene: TRBJ2-7; clone size: NA; V gene: TRBV28; D gene: TRBD2; CDR3 protein: CASSRVGLAEPYEQYF; CDR3 DNA: TGTGCCAGCAGTCGGGTGGGACTAGCGGAACCCTACGAGCAGTACTTC
J gene: TRBJ2-7; clone size: NA; V gene: TRBV25-1; D gene: NA; CDR3 protein: CASSEGTTGALSEQYF; CDR3 DNA: TGTGCCAGCAGTGAGGGAACGACAGGTGCCCTGAGTGAGCAGTACTTC
J gene: TRBJ1-1; clone size: NA; V gene: TRBV12-2; D gene: NA; CDR3 protein: CASRLIGPPGAFF; CDR3 DNA: TGTGCAAGTCGCTTAATCGGCCCCCCGGGAGCTTTCTTT
J gene: TRBJ1-3; clone size: NA; V gene: TRBV7-2; D gene: NA; CDR3 protein: CASSFPRRLNTIYF; CDR3 DNA: TGTGCCAGCAGCTTTCCGAGACGACTTAACACCATATATTTT
J gene: TRBJ2-1; clone size: NA; V gene: TRBV9; D gene: NA; CDR3 protein: CASSGESSYNEQFF; CDR3 DNA: TGTGCCAGCAGCGGCGAGAGCTCCTACAATGAGCAGTTCTTC
J gene: TRBJ2-2; clone size: NA; V gene: TRBV5-1; D gene: TRBD2; CDR3 protein: CASSYLGGLAGLGGELFF; CDR3 DNA: TGCGCCAGCAGCTACTTGGGGGGACTAGCGGGATTGGGCGGGGAGCTGTTTTTT
J gene: TRBJ2-7; clone size: NA; V gene: TRBV2; D gene: TRBD1; CDR3 protein: CASSEQQGKTYEQYF; CDR3 DNA: TGTGCCAGCAGTGAACAACAGGGGAAGACCTACGAGCAGTACTTC
J gene: TRBJ2-1; clone size: NA; V gene: TRBV11-2; D gene: NA; CDR3 protein: CASSLIRKRDEQFF; CDR3 DNA: TGTGCCAGCAGCTTGATTCGGAAGCGGGATGAGCAGTTCTTC
J gene: TRBJ2-7; clone size: once; V gene: TRBV30; D gene: NA; CDR3 protein: CAWSVGSPYEQYF; CDR3 DNA: TGTGCCTGGAGTGTGGGCAGCCCCTACGAGCAGTACTTC
J gene: TRBJ2-7; clone size: NA; V gene: TRBV14; D gene: TRBD1; CDR3 protein: CASSRRQGAYEQYF; CDR3 DNA: TGTGCCAGCAGCCGTCGACAGGGGGCCTACGAGCAGTACTTC
J gene: TRBJ1-2; clone size: NA; V gene: TRBV10-3; D gene: NA; CDR3 protein: CAISESAVVASLYGYTF; CDR3 DNA: TGTGCCATCAGTGAGTCTGCGGTTGTGGCCTCCCTCTATGGCTACACCTTC
J gene: TRBJ2-3; clone size: NA; V gene: TRBV6-4; D gene: NA; CDR3 protein: CASSDKGSTDTQYF; CDR3 DNA: TGTGCCAGCAGTGACAAGGGCAGCACAGATACGCAGTATTTT
J gene: TRBJ2-5; clone size: NA; V gene: TRBV10-3; D gene: NA; CDR3 protein: CAISDPKGVIEETQYF; CDR3 DNA: TGTGCCATCAGTGACCCCAAAGGGGTCATCGAAGAGACCCAGTACTTC
J gene: TRBJ1-3; clone size: NA; V gene: TRBV9; D gene: NA; CDR3 protein: CASSSTGVSGNTIYF; CDR3 DNA: TGTGCCAGCAGCTCGACGGGCGTCTCTGGAAACACCATATATTTT
J gene: TRBJ2-3; clone size: NA; V gene: TRBV28; D gene: TRBD2; CDR3 protein: CASSLQAGRLTDTQYF; CDR3 DNA: TGTGCCAGCAGTCTTCAAGCGGGAAGGTTGACAGATACGCAGTATTTT
J gene: TRBJ1-2; clone size: NA; V gene: TRBV9; D gene: NA; CDR3 protein: CAPGGAYGYTF; CDR3 DNA: TGTGCCCCGGGGGGGGCCTATGGCTACACCTTC
J gene: TRBJ2-7; clone size: NA; V gene: TRBV28; D gene: TRBD1; CDR3 protein: CASSLVEGAGEQYF; CDR3 DNA: TGTGCCAGCAGTTTGGTAGAGGGGGCCGGCGAGCAGTACTTC
J gene: TRBJ2-1; clone size: NA; V gene: TRBV27; D gene: NA; CDR3 protein: CASSLGLNNEQFF; CDR3 DNA: TGTGCCAGCAGTTTAGGACTCAACAATGAGCAGTTCTTC
J gene: TRBJ2-3; clone size: NA; V gene: TRBV9; D gene: NA; CDR3 protein: CASSLVAFSASTDTQYF; CDR3 DNA: TGTGCCAGCAGCCTTGTCGCCTTTAGCGCAAGCACAGATACGCAGTATTTT
J gene: TRBJ1-1; clone size: NA; V gene: TRBV9; D gene: NA; CDR3 protein: CASSAGQRSGEAFF; CDR3 DNA: TGTGCCAGCAGTGCGGGACAAAGGTCGGGAGAAGCTTTCTTT
J gene: TRBJ2-7; clone size: NA; V gene: TRBV19; D gene: TRBD2; CDR3 protein: CASSGEGYEQYF; CDR3 DNA: TGTGCCAGTAGTGGGGAGGGGTACGAGCAGTACTTC
J gene: TRBJ1-4; clone size: NA; V gene: TRBV7-6; D gene: NA; CDR3 protein: CASSPAGTLNEKLFF; CDR3 DNA: TGTGCCAGCAGCCCAGCCGGGACTTTGAATGAAAAACTGTTTTTT
J gene: TRBJ2-7; clone size: NA; V gene: TRBV7-6; D gene: TRBD2; CDR3 protein: CASSPSSGRGHEQYF; CDR3 DNA: TGTGCCAGCAGCCCCTCTAGCGGGAGGGGCCACGAGCAGTACTTC
J gene: TRBJ2-2; clone size: NA; V gene: TRBV27; D gene: NA; CDR3 protein: CASSGPQIRGGELFF; CDR3 DNA: TGTGCCAGCAGTGGACCCCAGATTAGGGGCGGGGAGCTGTTTTTT
J gene: TRBJ2-3; clone size: NA; V gene: TRBV7-7; D gene: TRBD2; CDR3 protein: CASSLERAGSSGSADTQYF; CDR3 DNA: TGTGCCAGCAGCTTAGAACGGGCGGGATCTAGCGGGAGCGCAGATACGCAGTATTTT
J gene: TRBJ2-7; clone size: NA; V gene: TRBV18; D gene: TRBD2; CDR3 protein: CASSPEGLAGVPIYEQYF; CDR3 DNA: TGTGCCAGCTCACCAGAGGGACTAGCGGGAGTACCGATTTACGAGCAGTACTTC